The entry below gives a single T cell receptor beta chain sequence along with its context. This sample was included in a study of control samples from healthy donors and cancer patients. Germline V CDR1 and CDR2: LNHNV, YYDKDF (reference sequence). The CDR3 has 15 residues. V gave up 4 bases and J gave up 3 bases, with 16 bases separating them. Clones were sequenced by immunoSEQ multiplex PCR, and TCRdb holds only the in-frame ones, with some missing. The data show 100,000 to 150,000 clones, with 80% to 95% seen just once and around 5.4% held by the top ten. The material sequenced was blood. The sequence was obtained from a man aged 18 to 29 in good health. The chain employs TRBV15 and TRBJ2-7, with D possibly being TRBD2 (6 bases). This chain's CDR3 is CATSTGVAAIYEQYF. The CDR3 DNA follows: TGTGCCACCAGCACGGGGGTAGCGGCGATCTACGAGCAGTACTTC.